The 27 T cell receptor beta chains listed next were all sequenced from one sample in a study of shared clonotypes between healthy human individuals. Libraries were prepared by immunoSEQ multiplex PCR; TCRdb keeps only in-frame clonotypes and omits some of them. This sample has around 350,000 clones, with over 70% found just once. The sequencing input was memory CD4+ T cells sorted from blood. The subset: CD45RA-negative fraction. The source is a man younger than 40 in good health.

Only one count was recorded for this clone. This chain uses TRBV28 with TRBJ2-1; 9 bases align to TRBD2. Germline assignment: CDR1 MDHEN and CDR2 SYDVKM. The CDR3 is 17 residues long. With V trimmed by 8 bases and J by 8 bases, 19 bases remained unmatched. The CDR3 nucleotides are TGTGCCAGCCAACCACCCCCCGCGGGAGGGCCGTTTTATGAGCAGTTCTTC. Translated, it gives CASQPPPAGGPFYEQFF. Based on the CDR3 plus reference TRBV28 and TRBJ2-1, the full variable domain is DVKVTQSSRYLVKRTGEKVFLECVQDMDHENMFWYRQDPGLGLRLIYFSYDVKMKEKGDIPEGYSVSREKKERFSLILESASTNQTSMYLCASQPPPAGGPFYEQFFGPGTRLTVL.

The rearrangement joins TRBV6-1 to TRBJ1-4; TRBD1 is a possible D gene (5 bases). This CDR3 region has 15 residues. CDR1 and CDR2 from the germline V gene are MNHNS and SASEGT. V lost 2 bases and J 6 bases, leaving 13 bases between the germline ends. The CDR3 DNA is TGTGCCAGCAGTGAATGGGGGGGTAGGGATGAAAAACTGTTTTTT. Translating gives CASSEWGGRDEKLFF.

This chain joins TRBV5-4 and TRBJ2-3; 8 bases are a match to TRBD1. This CDR3 has 15 amino acids. The V segment lost 4 bases and the J segment 1 base; nucleotides outside the gene matches: 5. Germline CDR1 SGHNT, CDR2 YYREEE (reference sequence). For the CDR3, the DNA is TGTGCCAGCAGCCCGAGGGGACAGGGCACAGATACGCAGTATTTT. Translated: CASSPRGQGTDTQYF.

This clone occurred once. V is TRBV6-5 and J is TRBJ2-5, with D perhaps assigned TRBD1 or TRBD2 (5 bases each). Trimming cost V 6 bases and J 4 bases, with 12 bases left between them. CDR1 MNHEY and CDR2 SVGAGI come from the germline V gene. The CDR3 is 13 amino acids. The CDR3 DNA reads TGTGCCAGCAGCAGTCCGGGGCTAGAGACCCAGTACTTC. Its protein is CASSSPGLETQYF.

This clone was counted ten times or more. The chain carries TRBV27 and TRBJ2-3; D perhaps matches TRBD2 (5 bases). V shed 2 bases and J shed 10 bases, with 19 bases lying between them. The CDR3 spans 15 residues. Germline lookup yields CDR1 MNHEY and CDR2 SMNVEV (reference sequence). As DNA, the CDR3 is TGTGCCAGCAGTTTAATCGACGGAAGGAGGACGGCGCAGTATTTT. This sequence encodes CASSLIDGRRTAQYF.

The rearrangement uses TRBV2 and TRBJ2-2; D remains unclear. Germline loops: CDR1 SNHLY, CDR2 FYNNEI. V was pared by 3 bases and J by 1 base, with 6 bases between. This CDR3 has 14 amino acids. CDR3: CASSDRKNTGELFF. The DNA for the CDR3 is TGTGCCAGCAGTGACAGGAAGAACACCGGGGAGCTGTTTTTT.

This clone has only one observation. The V gene is TRBV7-7, the J gene TRBJ2-1, with 7 nucleotides matching TRBD1. Per the germline V gene, CDR1 is SSHAT and CDR2 is FNYEAQ (reference sequence). The V and J ends lost 3 bases and 5 bases, in that order; junction bases with no gene match: 1. CDR3 size: 13 residues. The CDR3 loop reads CASSLGTDNEQFF. As DNA, the CDR3 is TGTGCCAGCAGCTTGGGGACAGACAATGAGCAGTTCTTC.

This sequence joins TRBV30 and TRBJ2-7, with 9 positions matching TRBD1. V was pared by 1 base and J by 3 bases, with 4 bases of the junction left unmatched. CDR1 is GTSNPN and CDR2 is SVGIG in the germline V gene (reference sequence). The CDR3 extends over 14 amino acids. CDR3 coding DNA: TGTGCCTGGAGTGCCGAGACAGGGGGCTACGAGCAGTACTTC. Its protein product is CAWSAETGGYEQYF.

The chain combines TRBV7-9 with TRBJ2-1; unclear D gene. The V gene's germline CDR1 is SEHNR and CDR2 FQNEAQ (reference sequence). The CDR3 runs to 16 residues. Trimming pared 5 bases from V and 5 bases from J, leaving 19 bases between. The chain's CDR3 is CASSPNLAGAHNEQFF. The CDR3 nucleotides read TGTGCCAGCAGCCCAAATTTAGCCGGCGCACACAATGAGCAGTTCTTC.

V gene TRBV5-1 combines with J gene TRBJ2-1, with 10 bases matching TRBD2. The V and J ends lost 4 bases and 1 base, in that order; junction bases with no gene match: 2. CDR1 is SGHRS, CDR2 YFSETQ, per germline. This CDR3 has 15 residues. The CDR3 loop is CASSLGLASYNEQFF. The CDR3 DNA sequence: TGCGCCAGCAGCCTGGGACTAGCGTCCTACAATGAGCAGTTCTTC.

This clone has more than one count but fewer than ten. The gene calls are TRBV7-3 and TRBJ2-2; TRBD1 matches at 9 bases. Trimming at V came to 1 base and at J to 0 bases, leaving 3 bases not matched to a gene. This CDR3 region has 17 residues. From germline, CDR1 is SGHTA and CDR2 FQGTGA. DNA for the CDR3: TGTGCCAGCAGCTTAAAGGGACAGGGATCGAACACCGGGGAGCTGTTTTTT. It codes for CASSLKGQGSNTGELFF.

This clone was seen more than once but under ten times. This chain joins TRBV27 and TRBJ2-5; weak D call: TRBD2 (6 bases). The germline V gene has CDR1 MNHEY and CDR2 SMNVEV (reference sequence). V dropped 4 bases and J dropped 7 bases, with 10 bases sitting between them. The CDR3 covers 12 residues. CDR3 coding DNA: TGTGCCAGCAGTTCGATCGGGGGGACCCAGTACTTC. Its protein is CASSSIGGTQYF.

The V and J genes are TRBV5-6 and TRBJ2-1, with 14 bases aligning to TRBD2. The CDR3 has 17 residues. Germline CDR1 and CDR2: SGHDT and YYEEEE. V lost 4 bases to trimming and J lost 3 bases; unmatched junction nucleotides: 6. The chain's CDR3 is CASSIGTSGSVYNEQFF. CDR3 DNA sequence: TGTGCCAGCAGCATCGGGACTAGCGGGAGCGTCTACAATGAGCAGTTCTTC.

CDR3 sequence reads: CASSQEPGVGELFF. CDR3 sequence (DNA): TGCGCCAGCAGCCAAGAGCCGGGGGTCGGGGAGCTGTTTTTT. This sequence joins TRBV4-3 and TRBJ2-2; a weak D match, TRBD2 (6 bases). In germline, CDR1 is LGHNA, CDR2 YSLEER. V was cut by 0 bases and J by 7 bases, with 9 bases left in between. This CDR3 has 14 amino acids.

This clone was counted between two and nine times. The J gene is TRBJ2-1, the V gene TRBV11-2; 13 nucleotides line up with TRBD2. J lost 7 bases, V lost 5 bases, and 17 bases had no gene match. CDR1 is SGHAT, CDR2 FQNNGV, per germline. This CDR3 contains 19 residues. The CDR3 sequence: CASSRDAGTSGVTRNEQFF. The CDR3 nucleotides read TGTGCCAGCAGCCGAGACGCCGGGACTAGCGGGGTAACACGGAATGAGCAGTTCTTC.

The rearrangement links TRBV7-2 to TRBJ2-7; 12 bases line up with TRBD2. The CDR3 runs to 15 residues. Germline CDR1 is SGHTA and CDR2 is FQGNSA. Trimming took 5 bases from V and 2 from J; bases not matched to a gene: 4. In nucleotides, the CDR3 is TGTGCCAGCAGCACCTCTAGCGGGAGGGCCTACGAGCAGTACTTC. Translation gives CASSTSSGRAYEQYF.

This clone was observed at least ten times. The chain joins TRBV7-9 to TRBJ2-7; D is unresolved. The V end lost 4 bases, the J end lost 3 bases, and 4 bases lay between the germline ends. This CDR3 region has 11 residues. Germline CDR1 is SEHNR and CDR2 is FQNEAQ (reference sequence). As DNA, the CDR3 is TGTGCCAGCAGCTCCGACTACGAGCAGTACTTC. Translating gives CASSSDYEQYF.

The chain is built from TRBV6-6 and TRBJ2-2, with no clear D. CDR1 MNHNY and CDR2 SVGAGI come from the germline V gene (reference sequence). The CDR3 length is 12 residues. Trimming cost V 5 bases and J 8 bases, with 9 bases left between them. The CDR3 loop reads CASSQPAGELFF. The DNA for the CDR3 is TGTGCCAGCAGTCAACCAGCGGGGGAGCTGTTTTTT.

This chain joins TRBV5-1 and TRBJ2-3; 7 bases agree with TRBD2. Germline values: CDR1 SGHRS, CDR2 YFSETQ. J gave up 6 bases and V 0 bases, and 7 bases lay outside the gene matches. This CDR3 spans 15 amino acids. The CDR3 region has the DNA TGCGCCAGCAGCTTGGCCGGTGCGGGAGATGATACGCAGTATTTT. It specifies CASSLAGAGDDTQYF.

This clone was found many times. This rearrangement joins TRBV2 to TRBJ2-3; 8 nucleotides match TRBD2. With 8 bases clipped from V and 4 bases from J, the junction kept 2 bases outside the gene matches. Germline CDR1 reads SNHLY; CDR2 reads FYNNEI. The CDR3 length is 12 residues. For the CDR3, the DNA is TGTGCCAGCCGGGAGGGCTCAGATACGCAGTATTTT. Residues: CASREGSDTQYF.

Of note for this clone: The sample contains more than one DNA sequence encoding this CDR3. This chain uses TRBV7-9 with TRBJ2-7, with TRBD1 as a possible D gene (6 bases). Trimming pared 1 base from V and 6 bases from J, leaving 10 bases between. Germline assignment: CDR1 SEHNR and CDR2 FQNEAQ (reference sequence). The CDR3 totals 13 residues. CDR3 sequence (DNA): TGTGCCAGCAGCTTAGTCGAGGGGGTCGAGCAGTACTTC. Translation: CASSLVEGVEQYF.

V and J are TRBV19 and TRBJ2-4; 10 positions match TRBD2. V was clipped by 3 bases and J by 0 bases; unmatched bases: 11. The CDR3 has 19 residues. Looked up from germline, CDR1 is LNHDA and CDR2 is SQIVND (reference sequence). The CDR3 spells CASSITLAGDPIAKNIQYF. Here the CDR3 DNA reads TGTGCCAGTAGTATTACCCTAGCGGGAGACCCTATAGCCAAAAACATTCAGTACTTC.

The V call is TRBV6-1, the J call TRBJ2-2; TRBD2 matches at 7 bases. The CDR3 sequence is 17 residues long. With V trimmed by 2 bases and J by 2 bases, 8 bases remained unmatched. CDR1 and CDR2 from the germline V gene are MNHNS and SASEGT. The CDR3 sequence is CASSESTLAVNTGELFF. DNA for the CDR3: TGTGCCAGCAGTGAAAGCACGCTAGCGGTAAACACCGGGGAGCTGTTTTTT.

The chain couples TRBV6-4 to TRBJ2-7; D gene unclear. The CDR3 consists of 13 residues. Trimming took 6 bases from V and 5 from J, leaving 14 bases between them. Germline V gene data show CDR1 as MRHNA and CDR2 as SNTAGT. This chain's CDR3 is CASRVYRGNEQYF. CDR3 nucleotides: TGTGCCAGCAGGGTCTATCGAGGTAACGAGCAGTACTTC.

The V gene is TRBV2, the J gene TRBJ1-5; 7 bases align to TRBD1. CDR1 SNHLY and CDR2 FYNNEI come from the germline V gene. This CDR3 is built from 14 residues. After removal of 9 bases from V and 4 bases from J, the junction contained 9 bases not matched to a gene. The DNA of the CDR3 is TGTGCCAGTAGGGGGGACAGAGATAATCAGCCCCAGCATTTT. This translates into CASRGDRDNQPQHF.

This clone was observed a handful of times. Here the CDR3 reads CASSPDRGGGYTF. CDR3 nucleotide sequence: TGTGCCAGCAGTCCGGACAGGGGAGGAGGCTACACCTTC. The chain is built from TRBV7-2 and TRBJ1-2; TRBD1 matches at 9 bases. V gave up 6 bases and J gave up 8 bases; unmatched junction bases: 7. Germline V lookup: CDR1 SGHTA, CDR2 FQGNSA. The CDR3 consists of 13 residues.

For the CDR3, the DNA is TGTGCCAGCAGAACGAAAGCGTGGATTCAAGAGACCCAGTACTTC. Its translation: CASRTKAWIQETQYF. The chain is built from TRBV2 and TRBJ2-5; D gene ambiguous. The germline CDR1 and CDR2 sequences are SNHLY and FYNNEI. V lost 6 bases and J lost 2, with 16 bases in between. The CDR3 has 15 amino acids.